The 2 T cell receptor gamma chains below all came from one sample that was sequenced in a study of gamma-delta chains in newborns, infants, children. TCRdb redid clone calling on the reads using CATT. The table shows approximately 450 gamma-chain clones, with around 42% occurring only once. The sample taken for sequencing was blood. These receptors were obtained from a child who was a newborn, infant or young child, either healthy, febrile or measles-vaccinated (not recorded which).

With regard to this clone: Possible read error: a much larger clone is one base away. V gene TRGV9 combines with J gene TRGJ1 or TRGJ2. TCRdb records no J gene; here it was assigned by comparing the DNA to germline. Germline V gene data show CDR1 as GITISATS and CDR2 as ISYDGTV (reference sequence). There are 14 residues in the CDR3. V dropped 6 bases and J dropped 3; count of bases not matched to a gene: 11. The CDR3 sequence is CALWKMVSYYKKLF. The CDR3 DNA is TGTGCCTTGTGGAAGATGGTCTCTTATTATAAGAAACTCTTT.

The CDR3 bases are TGTGCCACCTGGGCCAGGACTCGGGGTTATAAGAAACTCTTT. It specifies CATWARTRGYKKLF. The chain employs TRGV5P and TRGJ1 or TRGJ2. Since TCRdb gives no J gene, matching the DNA to germline was used here to assign it. TRGV5P is annotated as a pseudogene. The CDR3 length is 14 residues.